The T cell receptor beta chain described here comes from a study of blood T cell repertoires in COVID-19. For the study at large: COVID-19 samples from acute and convalescent phases originated in the United States, Italy and Spain. T cells, B-cell-depleted T cells, or PBMCs supplied cDNA or gDNA.

V was trimmed by 1 base and J by 4 bases, leaving 6 bases between them. CDR1 and CDR2 from the germline V gene are SGHDT and YYEEEE. This CDR3 contains 13 residues. Per the original methods: Reference gene primer amplification gave nucleated cell count estimates. Repertoires were generated with immunoSEQ multiplex PCR, while TCRdb's copy carries only in-frame clones and drops some. That table gives V, J and clone size, and the DNA gave D and trimming. The sample lists around 150,000 clones; over 65% were seen once. This TCR came from a man between 65 and 85 years old with acute or convalescent COVID-19. The chain is built from TRBV5-6 and TRBJ1-5; D uncertain. Input material: peripheral blood. CDR3 residues: CASSLSQNQPQHF. As DNA, the CDR3 is TGTGCCAGCAGCTTGAGTCAGAATCAGCCCCAGCATTTT.